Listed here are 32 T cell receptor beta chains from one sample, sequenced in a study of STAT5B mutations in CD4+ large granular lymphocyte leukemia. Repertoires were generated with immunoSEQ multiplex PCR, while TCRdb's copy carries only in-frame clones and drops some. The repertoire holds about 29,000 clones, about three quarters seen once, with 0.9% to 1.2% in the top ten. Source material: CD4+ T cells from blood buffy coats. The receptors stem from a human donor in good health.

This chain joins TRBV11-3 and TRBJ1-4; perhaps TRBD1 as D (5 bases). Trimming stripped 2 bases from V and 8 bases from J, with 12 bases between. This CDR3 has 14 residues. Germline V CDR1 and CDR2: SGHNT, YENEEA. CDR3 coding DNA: TGTGCCAGCAGCTTAAGAGGGGTCTCGGAAAAACTGTTTTTT. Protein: CASSLRGVSEKLFF.

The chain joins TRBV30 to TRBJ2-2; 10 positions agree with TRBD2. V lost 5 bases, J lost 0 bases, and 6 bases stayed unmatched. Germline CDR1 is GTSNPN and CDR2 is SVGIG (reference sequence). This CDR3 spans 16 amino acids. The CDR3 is CAWVPGLASNTGELFF. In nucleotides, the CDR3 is TGTGCCTGGGTGCCGGGACTAGCGTCGAACACCGGGGAGCTGTTTTTT.

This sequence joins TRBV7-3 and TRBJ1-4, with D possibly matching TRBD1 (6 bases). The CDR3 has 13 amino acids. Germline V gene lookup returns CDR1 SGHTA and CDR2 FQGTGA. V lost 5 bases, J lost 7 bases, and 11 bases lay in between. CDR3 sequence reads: CASSPGQGEKLFF. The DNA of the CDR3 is TGTGCCAGCAGCCCGGGACAAGGTGAAAAACTGTTTTTT.

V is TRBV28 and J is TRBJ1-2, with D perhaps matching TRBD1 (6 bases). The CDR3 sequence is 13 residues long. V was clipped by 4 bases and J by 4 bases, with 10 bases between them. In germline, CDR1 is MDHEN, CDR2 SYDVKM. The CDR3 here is CASSSRGTYGYTF. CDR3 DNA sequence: TGTGCCAGCAGTTCAAGGGGGACCTATGGCTACACCTTC.

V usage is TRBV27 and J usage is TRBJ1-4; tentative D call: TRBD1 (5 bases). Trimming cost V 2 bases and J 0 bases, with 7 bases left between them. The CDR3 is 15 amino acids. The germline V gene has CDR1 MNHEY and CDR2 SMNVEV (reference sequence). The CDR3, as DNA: TGTGCCAGCAGTTTACAGGGCTCAACTAATGAAAAACTGTTTTTT. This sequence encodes CASSLQGSTNEKLFF.

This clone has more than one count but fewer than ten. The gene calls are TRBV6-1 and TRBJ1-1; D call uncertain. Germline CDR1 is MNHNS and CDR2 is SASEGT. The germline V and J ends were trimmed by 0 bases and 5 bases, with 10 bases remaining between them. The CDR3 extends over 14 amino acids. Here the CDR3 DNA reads TGTGCCAGCAGTGAAGCTAAGGGCGGGACTGAAGCTTTCTTT. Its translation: CASSEAKGGTEAFF.

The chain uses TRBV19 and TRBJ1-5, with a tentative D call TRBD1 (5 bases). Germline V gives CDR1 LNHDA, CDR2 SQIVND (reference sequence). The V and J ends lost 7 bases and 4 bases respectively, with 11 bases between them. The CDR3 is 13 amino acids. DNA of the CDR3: TGTGCCAGTACGAGGACACAGAATCAGCCCCAGCATTTT. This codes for CASTRTQNQPQHF.

In nucleotides, the CDR3 is TGTGCCAGCAGCTTAGCGCAGGGGACAGAAAGTGAAAAACTGTTTTTT. Translation gives CASSLAQGTESEKLFF. J is TRBJ1-4 and V is TRBV7-9; TRBD1 aligns across 7 bases. Germline-derived CDR1 and CDR2 are SEHNR and FQNEAQ (reference sequence). With V trimmed by 0 bases and J by 7 bases, 8 bases remained unmatched. CDR3 length equals 16 residues.

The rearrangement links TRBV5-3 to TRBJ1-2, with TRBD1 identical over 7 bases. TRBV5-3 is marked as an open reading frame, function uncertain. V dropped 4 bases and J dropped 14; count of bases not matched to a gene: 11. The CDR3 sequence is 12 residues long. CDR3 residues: CARSLNDREETF. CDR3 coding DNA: TGTGCCAGAAGCCTGAATGACAGGGAGGAAACCTTC.

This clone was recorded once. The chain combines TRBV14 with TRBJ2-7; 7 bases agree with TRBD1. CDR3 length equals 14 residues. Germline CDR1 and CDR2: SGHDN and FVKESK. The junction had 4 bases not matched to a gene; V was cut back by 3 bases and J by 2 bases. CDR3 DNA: TGTGCCAGCAGCCACTCGGGACAGCCCTACGAGCAGTACTTC. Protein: CASSHSGQPYEQYF.

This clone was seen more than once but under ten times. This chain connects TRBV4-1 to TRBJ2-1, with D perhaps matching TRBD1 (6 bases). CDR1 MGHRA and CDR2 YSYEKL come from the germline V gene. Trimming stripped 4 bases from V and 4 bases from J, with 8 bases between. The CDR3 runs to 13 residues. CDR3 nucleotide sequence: TGCGCCAGCAGCCTCACAGGGTACAATGAGCAGTTCTTC. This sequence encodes CASSLTGYNEQFF.

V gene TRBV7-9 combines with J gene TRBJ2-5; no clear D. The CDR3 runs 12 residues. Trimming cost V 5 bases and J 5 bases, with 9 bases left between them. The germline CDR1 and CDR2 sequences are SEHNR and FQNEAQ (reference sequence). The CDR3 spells CASSDHLETQYF. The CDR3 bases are TGTGCCAGCAGCGATCACCTGGAGACCCAGTACTTC.

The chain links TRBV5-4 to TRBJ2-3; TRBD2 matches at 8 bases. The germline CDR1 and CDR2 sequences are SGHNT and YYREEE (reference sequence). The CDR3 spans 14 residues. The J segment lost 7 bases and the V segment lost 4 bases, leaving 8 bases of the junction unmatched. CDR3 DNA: TGTGCCAGCAGCCGGGAGGGGGTAGGAAATACGCAGTATTTT. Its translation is CASSREGVGNTQYF.

CDR3 sequence (DNA): TGTGCCAGCTCACCACCTCCCGGCCAGAGGGCGCATGAGCAGTTCTTC. Translated: CASSPPPGQRAHEQFF. This chain joins TRBV18 and TRBJ2-1; D is perhaps TRBD2 (5 bases). V was trimmed by 0 bases and J by 8 bases, leaving 17 bases between them. The CDR3 runs to 16 residues. Germline CDR1 is KGHSH and CDR2 is LQKENI.

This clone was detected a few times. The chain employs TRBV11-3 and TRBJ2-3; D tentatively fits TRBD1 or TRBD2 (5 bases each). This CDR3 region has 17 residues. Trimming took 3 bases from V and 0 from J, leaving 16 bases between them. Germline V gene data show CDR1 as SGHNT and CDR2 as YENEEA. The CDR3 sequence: CASSLRGGPPSTDTQYF. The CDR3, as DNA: TGTGCCAGCAGCTTGAGGGGCGGTCCCCCTAGCACAGATACGCAGTATTTT.

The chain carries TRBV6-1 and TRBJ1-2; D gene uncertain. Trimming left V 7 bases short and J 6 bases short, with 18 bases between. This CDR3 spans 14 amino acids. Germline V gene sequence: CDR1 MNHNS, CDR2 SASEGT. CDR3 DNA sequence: TGTGCCAGCACCCAAGGCGGCCAGAATAATGGCTACACCTTC. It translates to CASTQGGQNNGYTF.

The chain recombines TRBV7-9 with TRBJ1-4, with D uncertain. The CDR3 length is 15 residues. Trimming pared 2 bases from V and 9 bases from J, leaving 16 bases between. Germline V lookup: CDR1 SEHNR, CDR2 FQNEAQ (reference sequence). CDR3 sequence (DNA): TGTGCCAGCAGCTTAACGGCGGCGAGTAGTCAAAAACTGTTTTTT. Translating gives CASSLTAASSQKLFF.

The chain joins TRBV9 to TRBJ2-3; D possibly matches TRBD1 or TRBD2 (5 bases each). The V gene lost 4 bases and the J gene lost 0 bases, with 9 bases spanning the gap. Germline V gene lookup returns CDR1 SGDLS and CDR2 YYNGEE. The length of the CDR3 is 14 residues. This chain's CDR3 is CASSHRDSTDTQYF. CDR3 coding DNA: TGTGCCAGCAGCCACCGGGACAGCACAGATACGCAGTATTTT.

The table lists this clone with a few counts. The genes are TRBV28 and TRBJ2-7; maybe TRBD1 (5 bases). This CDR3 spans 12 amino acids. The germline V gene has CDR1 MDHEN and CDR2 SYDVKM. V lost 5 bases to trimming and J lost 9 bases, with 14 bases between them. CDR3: CASSLGQGRQYV. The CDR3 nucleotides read TGTGCCAGCAGTCTAGGGCAGGGTCGGCAGTACGTC.

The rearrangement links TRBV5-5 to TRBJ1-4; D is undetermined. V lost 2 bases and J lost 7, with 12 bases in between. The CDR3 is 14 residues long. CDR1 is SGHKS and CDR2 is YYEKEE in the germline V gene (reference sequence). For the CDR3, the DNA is TGTGCCAGCAGCTTATCGGGGTTGAGTGAAAAACTGTTTTTT. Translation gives CASSLSGLSEKLFF.

This chain's CDR3 is CASSPSSQGATFQPQHF. CDR3 DNA: TGTGCCAGTAGCCCCAGCAGCCAGGGGGCTACGTTTCAGCCCCAGCATTTT. The rearrangement links TRBV19 to TRBJ1-5; 8 bases align to TRBD1. Looked up from germline, CDR1 is LNHDA and CDR2 is SQIVND (reference sequence). This CDR3 has 17 residues. The trim removed 6 bases at V and 6 bases at J, leaving 16 bases unmatched.

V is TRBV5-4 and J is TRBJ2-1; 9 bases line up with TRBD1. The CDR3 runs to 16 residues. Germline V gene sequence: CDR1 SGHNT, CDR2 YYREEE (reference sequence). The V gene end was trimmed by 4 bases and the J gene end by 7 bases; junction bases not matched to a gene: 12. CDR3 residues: CASSVAGTGIRNEQFF. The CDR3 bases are TGTGCCAGCAGCGTCGCCGGGACAGGGATAAGGAATGAGCAGTTCTTC. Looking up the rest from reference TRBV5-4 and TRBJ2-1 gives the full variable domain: ETGVTQSPTHLIKTRGQQVTLRCSSQSGHNTVSWYQQALGQGPQFIFQYYREEENGRGNFPPRFSGLQFPNYSSELNVNALELDDSALYLCASSVAGTGIRNEQFFGPGTRLTVL.

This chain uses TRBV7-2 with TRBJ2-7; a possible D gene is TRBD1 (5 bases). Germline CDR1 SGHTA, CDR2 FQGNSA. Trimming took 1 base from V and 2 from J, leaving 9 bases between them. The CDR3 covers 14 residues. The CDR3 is CASSLGSGTYEQYF. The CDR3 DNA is TGTGCCAGCAGCTTAGGCTCAGGGACCTACGAGCAGTACTTC. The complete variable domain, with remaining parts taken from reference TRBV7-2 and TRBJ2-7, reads GAGVSQSPSNKVTEKGKDVELRCDPISGHTALYWYRQSLGQGLEFLIYFQGNSAPDKSGLPSDRFSAERTGGSVSTLTIQRTQQEDSAVYLCASSLGSGTYEQYFGPGTRLTVT.

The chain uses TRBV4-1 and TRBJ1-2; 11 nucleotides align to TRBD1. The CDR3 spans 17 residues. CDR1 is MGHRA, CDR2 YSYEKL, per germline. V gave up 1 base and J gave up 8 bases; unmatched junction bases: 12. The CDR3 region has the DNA TGCGCCAGCAGCCAAGGTTTCTTGGGACAGGGGGGCGAAGGCTACACCTTC. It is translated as CASSQGFLGQGGEGYTF.

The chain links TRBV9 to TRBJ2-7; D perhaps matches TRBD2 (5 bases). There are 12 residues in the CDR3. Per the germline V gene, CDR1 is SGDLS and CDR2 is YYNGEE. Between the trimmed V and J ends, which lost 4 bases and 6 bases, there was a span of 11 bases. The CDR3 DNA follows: TGTGCCAGCAGCACCGACCGGGGCGAGCAGTACGTC. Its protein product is CASSTDRGEQYV.

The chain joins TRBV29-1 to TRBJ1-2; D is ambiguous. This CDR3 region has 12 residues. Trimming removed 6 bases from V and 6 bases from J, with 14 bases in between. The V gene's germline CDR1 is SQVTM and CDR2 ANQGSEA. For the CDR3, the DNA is TGCAGCGTGCGGAGGGAATACGATGGCTACACCTTC. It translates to CSVRREYDGYTF.

CDR3 loop: CASSLDRAGPWEQYV. CDR3 sequence (DNA): TGTGCCAGCAGCTTAGATCGGGCAGGGCCGTGGGAGCAGTACGTC. The chain has TRBV11-2 and TRBJ2-7; D perhaps matches TRBD1 (5 bases). CDR3 length equals 15 residues. Germline assignment: CDR1 SGHAT and CDR2 FQNNGV. Trimming took off 0 bases at V and 7 bases at J, with 16 bases between the two ends.

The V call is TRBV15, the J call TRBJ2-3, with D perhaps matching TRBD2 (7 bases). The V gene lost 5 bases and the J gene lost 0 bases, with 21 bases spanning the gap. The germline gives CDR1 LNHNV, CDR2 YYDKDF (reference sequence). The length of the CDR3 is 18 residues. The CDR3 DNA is TGTGCCACCAGCGGGATGAGGGGGGGCCGACGAAGCACAGATACGCAGTATTTT. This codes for CATSGMRGGRRSTDTQYF.

CDR3 amino acids: CASRGGPSTGELFF. The CDR3 region has the DNA TGTGCCAGCAGAGGAGGGCCTTCAACCGGGGAGCTGTTTTTT. This sequence joins TRBV6-1 and TRBJ2-2; the D gene is possibly TRBD2 (6 bases). The length of the CDR3 is 14 residues. In germline, CDR1 is MNHNS, CDR2 SASEGT. V shed 6 bases and J shed 5 bases, with 13 bases lying between them.

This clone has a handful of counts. DNA for the CDR3: TGTGCCAGCAGCTCCAGACCCTACAATGAGCAGTTCTTC. Its protein product is CASSSRPYNEQFF. The J gene is TRBJ2-1, the V gene TRBV11-3, with no clear D. CDR1 SGHNT and CDR2 YENEEA come from the germline V gene. The CDR3 totals 13 residues. V lost 4 bases, J lost 2 bases, and 6 bases lay in between.

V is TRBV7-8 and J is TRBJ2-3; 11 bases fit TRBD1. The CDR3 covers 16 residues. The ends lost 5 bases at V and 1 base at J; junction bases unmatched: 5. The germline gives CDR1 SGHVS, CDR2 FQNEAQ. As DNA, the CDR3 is TGTGCCAGCAGCCTCCGGGACAGGGGGGGCACAGATACGCAGTATTTT. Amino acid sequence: CASSLRDRGGTDTQYF. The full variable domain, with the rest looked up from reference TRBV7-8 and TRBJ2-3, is GAGVSQSPRYKVAKRGQDVALRCDPISGHVSLFWYQQALGQGPEFLTYFQNEAQLDKSGLPSDRFFAERPEGSVSTLKIQRTQQEDSAVYLCASSLRDRGGTDTQYFGPGTRLTVL.

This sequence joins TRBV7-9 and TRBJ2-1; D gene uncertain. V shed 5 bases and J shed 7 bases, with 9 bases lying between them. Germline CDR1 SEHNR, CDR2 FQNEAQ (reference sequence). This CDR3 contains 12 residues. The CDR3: CASSRLLNEQFF. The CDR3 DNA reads TGTGCCAGCAGCCGCCTTTTGAATGAGCAGTTCTTC.